This T cell receptor beta chain was recorded in a study of T cells in Graves' hyperthyroidism and ophthalmopathy. Study background: Staff took peripheral blood when the initial diagnosis was made, before any treatment began. Whole-study findings and limits: The model forecast ophthalmopathy, anticipating it by a median about 7 months before onset.

RNA transcripts yielded amplified TCR beta CDR3 regions. The HTBI set primed first-round TCR CDR3 RT-PCR. TCRdb reprocessed the multiplex PCR reads via MiXCR and lists one record per CDR3 protein. This sample has 490,000 or so distinct CDR3 sequences, with 22% found just once. In making diagnoses, clinical symptoms, serum thyroxine and TRAb, thyroid ultrasound and orbital computed tomography were all used. CDR1 is SGHTA and CDR2 is FQGNSA in the germline V gene. The CDR3 consists of 14 residues. V lost 1 base and J 3 bases, leaving 6 bases between the germline ends. This clonotype turned up a few times. Its antigen remains unidentified.

This receptor was identified in a woman in her 70s with Graves' ophthalmopathy. This rearrangement joins TRBV7-2 to TRBJ2-2; D tentatively reads TRBD1 or TRBD2 (5 bases each). The material sequenced was blood. The chain's CDR3 is CASSLGGYTGELFF. In nucleotides, the CDR3 is TGTGCCAGCAGCTTAGGGGGGTACACCGGGGAGCTGTTTTTT.